This TCR beta chain stems from a study of T cells in localized non-small cell lung cancer (dated by TCRdb to 2020 to 2021). Study-wide context: T cell repertoires of fewer than 250 early-stage NSCLC patients were analyzed, with tumors being compared against uninvolved tumor-adjacent lungs. The cohort was made up of some 240 treatment-naive NSCLC patients whose localized lung tumors had been resected. The mean age of the NSCLC patients was 60 to 85 years, with about 130 men and around 100 women. Here is what the overall study found, with its caveats: Because the study design was exploratory, TCR variables were selected using unadjusted p-values without false-discovery rate correction. A median of about 50 of the top 100 tumor clones turned up in the paired uninvolved adjacent lung, and approximately 30 of those clones also ranked among the top 100 of that same adjacent lung. Because multi-region tumor sequencing was not performed, intratumor heterogeneity could not be ruled out. Higher blood T cell density associated with longer overall survival, while higher adjacent-lung clonality associated with shorter survival. Uninvolved tumor-adjacent lung showed the highest T cell clonality, higher than tumor, which suggests more focused antigenic responses in the uninvolved tumor-adjacent lung.

Of note for this clone: Its antigen is still unknown. No qualities accompany the bases; no much larger clone lies one base away.

The immunoSEQ Assay was used to sequence TCR beta CDR3 regions from DNA. From the authors' description of their analysis: T cell density was computed as TCR beta template counts normalized to usable DNA estimated by amplifying housekeeping genes. The preseqR package was used to estimate richness by extrapolating to 400,000 templates for PBMC samples and to 120,000 templates for tissue samples. Clonality was taken to be one minus Pielou's evenness. To identify tissue-enriched TCRs, differential abundance testing was run on productive amino-acid clonotypes with a minimum total count of 5 and an alpha of 0.1. The Jaccard Index and the Morisita Overlap Index were used to quantify repertoire overlap between compartments. GLIPH clustered TCR beta CDR3s with public tetramer-defined viral CDR3s; viral motifs required at least three viral sequences plus V-gene enrichment. In TCRdb, the immuneACCESS table is reduced to in-frame sequences with V and J assigned. These tables do not hold every clone; where another copy was compared, an unresolved V gene accounts for under half, and the others remain unexplained. V and J calls and clone size are those listed in that table; D and trimming were worked out from the DNA. The sample table holds tens of thousands of clones, of which more than 75% were seen once. The ten biggest clones cover 20% of the sample.

Reading from cysteine to phenylalanine, the CDR3 counts 15 amino acids. Only CDR3 DNA is held: 45 bases, read in frame from base 1. Germline trimming: 5 bases from V, 3 bases from J; junction bases outside gene matches: 7. CDR1 is given as SGHAT and CDR2 as FQNNGV, both from the germline V gene. At diagnosis, tumor, uninvolved tumor-adjacent lung and peripheral blood were collected and then preserved as a mix of FFPE and fresh-frozen material. For TCR repertoire profiling, blood samples were analyzed in the form of peripheral blood mononuclear cells. Recombination linked TRBV11-2 to TRBJ2-7, with 10 bases in between that match TRBD2. Sequences were derived from peripheral blood, sampled before any cancer treatment. This TCR came from a woman aged 40-75 years with stage I squamous cell lung carcinoma. The CDR3 protein sequence reads: CASSPAGTSDYEQYF. The nucleotide sequence is given as TGTGCCAGCAGCCCCGCTGGGACTAGCGACTACGAGCAGTACTTC.